Below, 7 T cell receptor beta chains from the same sample are listed, as sequenced in a study of cytomegalovirus exposure and HLA in healthy donors. With 60 Vbeta and 13 Jbeta primers, the PCR was carried out. Libraries were prepared by immunoSEQ multiplex PCR; TCRdb keeps only in-frame clonotypes and omits some of them. In all, the sample yields 70,000 or so clones. Sample: PBMCs. The receptor source for this set is a boy under 18 in good health and CMV-seronegative.

The chain carries TRBV5-4 and TRBJ1-1, with D possibly being TRBD1 (5 bases). CDR3 size: 15 residues. V was pared by 10 bases and J by 5 bases, with 24 bases between. The germline CDR1 and CDR2 sequences are SGHNT and YYREEE (reference sequence). The CDR3 protein is CAQSPGGGRQTEAFF. CDR3 coding DNA: TGTGCCCAATCCCCCGGGGGAGGTCGGCAAACTGAAGCTTTCTTT.

This chain joins TRBV9 and TRBJ2-2, with no clear D. There are 15 residues in the CDR3. The V end was cut by 6 bases, the J end by 0 bases, with 12 bases between. Germline assignment: CDR1 SGDLS and CDR2 YYNGEE. Here the CDR3 reads CASNTEAANTGELFF. The CDR3 coding sequence is TGTGCCAGCAACACCGAGGCAGCGAACACCGGGGAGCTGTTTTTT. The full variable domain, in which reference TRBV9 and TRBJ2-2 provide the parts outside the CDR3, is DSGVTQTPKHLITATGQRVTLRCSPRSGDLSVYWYQQSLDQGLQFLIQYYNGEERAKGNILERFSAQQFPDLHSELNLSSLELGDSALYFCASNTEAANTGELFFGEGSRLTVL.

This sequence joins TRBV6-1 and TRBJ1-1; D is perhaps TRBD1 (6 bases). This CDR3 has 14 amino acids. The V gene lost 6 bases and the J gene lost 8 bases, with 19 bases spanning the gap. Germline CDR1 MNHNS, CDR2 SASEGT. CDR3 region: CASRDPNHRDEAFF. CDR3 DNA: TGTGCCAGCAGGGACCCGAACCACAGGGACGAAGCTTTCTTT.

The chain links TRBV6-1 to TRBJ2-3; 7 nucleotides agree with TRBD2. Germline V CDR1 and CDR2: MNHNS, SASEGT. Trimming cost V 3 bases and J 1 base; bases outside gene matches: 4. The CDR3 runs to 15 residues. CDR3 amino acids: CASSEGREGTDTQYF. The CDR3 nucleotides read TGTGCCAGCAGTGAGGGACGGGAGGGCACAGATACGCAGTATTTT.

The chain employs TRBV6-5 and TRBJ2-7; TRBD1 aligns across 7 bases. V shed 3 bases, J shed 2 bases, and the junction held 7 bases outside the gene matches. Per germline, CDR1 MNHEY and CDR2 SVGAGI. This CDR3 is built from 15 residues. The CDR3 loop reads CASSYTGTAAYEQYF. The CDR3 DNA follows: TGTGCCAGCAGTTATACCGGGACAGCGGCCTACGAGCAGTACTTC.

The chain is built from TRBV5-1 and TRBJ1-3; weak D call: TRBD1 (5 bases). Trimming removed 0 bases at V and 2 bases at J, with 6 bases between. Germline V gene lookup returns CDR1 SGHRS and CDR2 YFSETQ. The CDR3 totals 14 residues. This chain's CDR3 is CASSLGRAGNTIYF. The CDR3 DNA reads TGCGCCAGCAGCTTGGGCAGGGCTGGAAACACCATATATTTT.

The CDR3 region is CASSYSRALSYEQYF. As DNA, the CDR3 is TGTGCCAGCAGTTACTCGCGGGCTCTCTCCTACGAGCAGTACTTC. J is TRBJ2-7 and V is TRBV6-5; tentative D call: TRBD2 (5 bases). V lost 0 bases and J 0 bases, leaving 9 bases between the germline ends. The CDR3 is 15 residues long. Looked up from germline, CDR1 is MNHEY and CDR2 is SVGAGI.